This T cell receptor beta chain originates from a study of blood T cell repertoires in COVID-19. Turning to the study itself: The origin of the acute and convalescent COVID-19 samples was the United States, Italy and Spain.

Between the trimmed V and J ends, which lost 1 base and 9 bases, there was a span of 9 bases. There are 12 residues in the CDR3. Germline V gene data show CDR1 as SGHAT and CDR2 as FQNNGV. Sequenced by immunoSEQ multiplex PCR; TCRdb stores in-frame clones only, minus some. The sample carries roughly 200,000 clones, 80% to 90% recorded once. The sequencing sample was made of peripheral blood. This TCR was recovered from a woman older than 75 with acute or convalescent COVID-19. This chain uses TRBV11-2 with TRBJ1-1; unclear D gene. CDR3 region: CASSLVSPQAFF. CDR3 DNA: TGTGCCAGCAGCTTAGTTTCTCCCCAAGCTTTCTTT.